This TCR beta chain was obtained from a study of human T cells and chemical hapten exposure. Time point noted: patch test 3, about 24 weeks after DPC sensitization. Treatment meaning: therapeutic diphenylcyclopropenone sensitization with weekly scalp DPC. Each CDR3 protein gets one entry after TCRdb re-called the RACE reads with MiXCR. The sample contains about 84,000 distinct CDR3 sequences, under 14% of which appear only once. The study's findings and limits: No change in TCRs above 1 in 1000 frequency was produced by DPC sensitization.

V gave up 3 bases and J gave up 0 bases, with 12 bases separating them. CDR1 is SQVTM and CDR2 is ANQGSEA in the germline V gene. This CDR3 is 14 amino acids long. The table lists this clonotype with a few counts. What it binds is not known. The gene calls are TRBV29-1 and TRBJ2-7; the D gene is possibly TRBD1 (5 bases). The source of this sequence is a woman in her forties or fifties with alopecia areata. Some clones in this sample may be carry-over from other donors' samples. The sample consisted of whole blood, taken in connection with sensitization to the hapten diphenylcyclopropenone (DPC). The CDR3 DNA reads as TGCAGCGTTGAGTTGCAGGGCCTCTCCTACGAGCAGTACTTC. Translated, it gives CSVELQGLSYEQYF.